This TCR beta chain was captured in a study of blood T cell repertoires in COVID-19. The wider study: PBMCs, B-cell-depleted T cells, or T cells provided the cDNA or gDNA that made up the material.

Source study methods: Estimates of nucleated cell counts were drawn from the amplification of reference gene primers. Produced via immunoSEQ multiplex PCR; TCRdb's table is partial and in-frame only. That table supplies the V and J calls and clone size; D and trimming were determined from the DNA. The sample consists of about 170,000 clones, over 70% of them appearing once. The germline CDR1 and CDR2 sequences are LNHDA and SQIVND (reference sequence). This CDR3 comprises 13 residues. The V end lost 5 bases, the J end lost 4 bases, and 10 bases lay between the germline ends. This chain uses TRBV19 with TRBJ2-3, with D possibly TRBD2 on 5 matching bases. Sequencing used peripheral blood. The TCR comes from an older woman with acute or convalescent COVID-19. The CDR3 reads CASSSGSADTQYF. The CDR3 DNA sequence: TGTGCCAGTAGTTCGGGGTCGGCAGATACGCAGTATTTT.